Described below is a single TCR beta chain sequence and its context. Its antigen is unknown. These data are taken from a study of cytomegalovirus exposure and HLA in healthy donors. Whole-study findings and limits: It was in a later analysis that TCR association rates were seen to vary by HLA locus, highest for DRB1 and lowest for HLA-C. High specificity and sensitivity for cytomegalovirus status were reported for the classifier.

The PCR employed 60 Vbeta primers together with 13 Jbeta primers. Methods used by the authors: Later reanalysis found tens of millions of unique TCR beta chains, some 10 million of them shared. Only in-frame clones appear in the TCRdb table, and some are missing; sequencing was by immunoSEQ multiplex PCR. The V and J calls and clone size were taken over from that table, and D and trimming were inferred from the DNA. The sample yields 100,000 to 150,000 clones, about three quarters seen once. In germline, CDR1 is SGHRS, CDR2 YFSETQ. The CDR3 length is 14 residues. V was trimmed by 2 bases and J by 0 bases, leaving 8 bases between them.

The chain is built from TRBV5-1 and TRBJ1-1, with D possibly matching TRBD1 (5 bases). Sequenced material: PBMCs. The source is a man in his 60s in good health and CMV-seropositive. The CDR3 nucleotides are TGCGCCAGCAGCTTCGACAGATTGAACACTGAAGCTTTCTTT. It is translated as CASSFDRLNTEAFF.